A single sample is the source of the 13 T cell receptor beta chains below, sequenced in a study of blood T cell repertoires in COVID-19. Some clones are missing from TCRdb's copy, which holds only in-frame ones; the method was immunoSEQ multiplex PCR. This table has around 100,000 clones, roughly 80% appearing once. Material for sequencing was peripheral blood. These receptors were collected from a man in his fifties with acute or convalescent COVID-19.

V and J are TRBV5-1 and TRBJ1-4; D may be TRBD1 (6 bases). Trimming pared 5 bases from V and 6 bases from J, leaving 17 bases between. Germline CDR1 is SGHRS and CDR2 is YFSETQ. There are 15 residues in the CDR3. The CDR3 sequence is CASSHRGGVDEKLFF. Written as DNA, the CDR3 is TGCGCCAGCAGTCACCGGGGGGGCGTGGATGAAAAACTGTTTTTT. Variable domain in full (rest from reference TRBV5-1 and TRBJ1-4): KAGVTQTPRYLIKTRGQQVTLSCSPISGHRSVSWYQQTPGQGLQFLFEYFSETQRNKGNFPGRFSGRQFSNSRSEMNVSTLELGDSALYLCASSHRGGVDEKLFFGSGTQLSVL.

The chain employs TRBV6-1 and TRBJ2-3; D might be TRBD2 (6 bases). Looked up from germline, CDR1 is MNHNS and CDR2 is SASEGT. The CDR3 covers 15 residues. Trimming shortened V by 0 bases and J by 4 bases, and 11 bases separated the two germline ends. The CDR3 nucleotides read TGTGCCAGCAGTGAAGCGGGGGGTTGGCCAGATACGCAGTATTTT. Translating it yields CASSEAGGWPDTQYF.

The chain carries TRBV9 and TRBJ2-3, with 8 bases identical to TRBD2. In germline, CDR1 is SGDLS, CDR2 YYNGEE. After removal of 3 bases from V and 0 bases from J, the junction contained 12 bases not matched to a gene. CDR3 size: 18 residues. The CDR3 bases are TGTGCCAGCAGCGCCCCTCTCGTCGGGGGGGCTAGCACAGATACGCAGTATTTT. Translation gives CASSAPLVGGASTDTQYF.

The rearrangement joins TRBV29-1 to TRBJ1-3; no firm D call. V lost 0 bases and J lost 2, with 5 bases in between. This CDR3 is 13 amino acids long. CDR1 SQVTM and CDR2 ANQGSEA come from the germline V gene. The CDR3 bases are TGCAGCGTTGAAGAACAGACTGGAAACACCATATATTTT. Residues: CSVEEQTGNTIYF.

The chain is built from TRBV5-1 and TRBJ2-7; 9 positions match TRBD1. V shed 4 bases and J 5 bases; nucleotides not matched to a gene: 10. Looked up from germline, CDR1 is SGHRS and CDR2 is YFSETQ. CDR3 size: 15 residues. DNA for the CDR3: TGCGCCAGCAGCCGGGGGGACAGGGAGGTCCACGAGCAGTACTTC. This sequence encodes CASSRGDREVHEQYF.

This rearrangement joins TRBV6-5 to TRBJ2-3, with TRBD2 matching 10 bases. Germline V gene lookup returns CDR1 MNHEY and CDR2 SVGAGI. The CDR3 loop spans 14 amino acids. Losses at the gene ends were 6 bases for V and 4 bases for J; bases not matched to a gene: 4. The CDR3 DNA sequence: TGTGCCAGCAGACAGCGGGGGGGAGCAGATACGCAGTATTTT. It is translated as CASRQRGGADTQYF.

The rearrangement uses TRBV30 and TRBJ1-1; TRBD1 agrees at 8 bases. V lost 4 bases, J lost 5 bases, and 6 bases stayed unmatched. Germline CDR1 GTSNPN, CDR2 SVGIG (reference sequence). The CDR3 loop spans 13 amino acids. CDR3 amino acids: CAWTGGDETEAFF. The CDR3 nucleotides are TGTGCCTGGACAGGGGGCGACGAGACTGAAGCTTTCTTT. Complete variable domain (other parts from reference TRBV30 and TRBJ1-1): SQTIHQWPATLVQPVGSPLSLECTVEGTSNPNLYWYRQAAGRGLQLLFYSVGIGQISSEVPQNLSASRPQDRQFILSSKKLLLSDSGFYLCAWTGGDETEAFFGQGTRLTVV.

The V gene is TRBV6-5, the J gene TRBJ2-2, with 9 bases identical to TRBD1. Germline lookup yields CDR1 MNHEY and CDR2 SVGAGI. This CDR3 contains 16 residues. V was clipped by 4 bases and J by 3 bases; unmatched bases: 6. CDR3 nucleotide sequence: TGTGCCAGCAGTTCTTGGACAGGGGAGTACACCGGGGAGCTGTTTTTT. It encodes CASSSWTGEYTGELFF.

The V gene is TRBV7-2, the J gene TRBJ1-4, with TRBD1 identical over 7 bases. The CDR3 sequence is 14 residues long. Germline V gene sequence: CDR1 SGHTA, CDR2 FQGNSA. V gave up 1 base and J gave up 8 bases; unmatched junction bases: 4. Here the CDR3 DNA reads TGTGCCAGCAGCTTAGGCGTCAGGGGGGAAAAACTGTTTTTT. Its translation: CASSLGVRGEKLFF.

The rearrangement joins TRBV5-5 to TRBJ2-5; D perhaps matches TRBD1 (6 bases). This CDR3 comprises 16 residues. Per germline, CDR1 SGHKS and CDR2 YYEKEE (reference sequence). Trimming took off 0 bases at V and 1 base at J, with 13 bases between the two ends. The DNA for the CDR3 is TGTGCCAGCAGCTTGGCCCTCGGACAGACCCAAGAGACCCAGTACTTC. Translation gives CASSLALGQTQETQYF.

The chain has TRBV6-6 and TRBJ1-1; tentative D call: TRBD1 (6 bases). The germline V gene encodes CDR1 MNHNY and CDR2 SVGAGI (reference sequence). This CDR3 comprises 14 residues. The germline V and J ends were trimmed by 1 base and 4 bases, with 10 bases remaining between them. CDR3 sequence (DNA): TGTGCCAGCAGTTACTTCACAGGGTCCACTGAAGCTTTCTTT. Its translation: CASSYFTGSTEAFF.

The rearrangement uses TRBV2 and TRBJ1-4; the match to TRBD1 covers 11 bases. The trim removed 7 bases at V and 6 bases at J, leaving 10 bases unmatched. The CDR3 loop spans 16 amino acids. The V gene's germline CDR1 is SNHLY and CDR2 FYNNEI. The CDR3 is CASTTLGQGAHEKLFF. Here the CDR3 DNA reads TGTGCCAGCACTACCCTAGGACAGGGGGCACATGAAAAACTGTTTTTT.

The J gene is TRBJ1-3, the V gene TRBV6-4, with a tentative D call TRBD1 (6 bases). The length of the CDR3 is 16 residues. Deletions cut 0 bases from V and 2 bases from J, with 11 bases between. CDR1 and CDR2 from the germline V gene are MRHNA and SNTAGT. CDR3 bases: TGTGCCAGCAGTGACTCCCGGGGGGGCGCTGGAAACACCATATATTTT. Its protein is CASSDSRGGAGNTIYF.